The 15 T cell receptor beta chains reported below all come from one sample, sequenced in a study of T-cell reconstitution after alpha-beta-depleted transplantation in children. Unique molecular identifiers tagged the TCRbeta library. One entry per CDR3 protein, called by TCRdb with MiXCR from the PCR reads. Seen here are 300,000 to 400,000 distinct CDR3 sequences, approximately 23% observed once, and the top ten hold roughly 11%. Here the sequenced sample was PBMCs, mostly from graft donor cells, taken 180 days after TCRalphabeta/CD19-depleted stem cell transplant. Source of these receptors: a male patient younger than 18 who had a stem cell transplant for acute lymphoblastic leukemia, so the T cells may come from the graft donor.

This clonotype was picked up a small number of times. The chain couples TRBV7-4 to TRBJ2-7; a weak D match, TRBD2 (6 bases). Trimming left V 5 bases short and J 2 bases short, with 13 bases between. The CDR3 has 14 amino acids. Per the germline V gene, CDR1 is SGHVT and CDR2 is SQSDAQ. DNA for the CDR3: TGTGCCAGCAGCACCGCGGGATATGCCTACGAGCAGTACTTC. As protein: CASSTAGYAYEQYF. Together with reference TRBV7-4 and TRBJ2-7, the CDR3 gives the full variable domain: GAGVSQSPRYKVAKRGRDVALRCDSISGHVTLYWYRQTLGQGSEVLTYSQSDAQRDKSGRPSGRFSAERPERSVSTLKIQRTEQGDSAVYLCASSTAGYAYEQYFGPGTRLTVT.

This chain uses TRBV7-3 with TRBJ1-1; no definite D call. This CDR3 is built from 13 residues. Germline V lookup: CDR1 SGHTA, CDR2 FQGTGA. V gave up 5 bases and J gave up 1 base, with 8 bases separating them. For the CDR3, the DNA is TGTGCCAGCAGCCCAGTGGGGAACACTGAAGCTTTCTTT. Protein product: CASSPVGNTEAFF.

This clonotype was detected ten times or more. V usage is TRBV5-1 and J usage is TRBJ2-2; the match to TRBD2 covers 11 bases. With 2 bases clipped from V and 0 bases from J, the junction kept 6 bases outside the gene matches. Germline-derived CDR1 and CDR2 are SGHRS and YFSETQ. There are 18 residues in the CDR3. CDR3 sequence reads: CASSFRLAGTTNTGELFF. In DNA form, the CDR3 reads TGCGCCAGCAGCTTCCGACTAGCGGGAACCACGAACACCGGGGAGCTGTTTTTT.

V and J are TRBV20-1 and TRBJ2-3, with 9 nucleotides matching TRBD2. The CDR3 sequence is 15 residues long. V shed 3 bases, J shed 1 base, and the junction held 5 bases outside the gene matches. The germline gives CDR1 DFQATT, CDR2 SNEGSKA (reference sequence). The CDR3 sequence is CSASRRTSGTDTQYF. The CDR3 region has the DNA TGCAGTGCTAGTAGGAGGACTAGCGGCACAGATACGCAGTATTTT.

This chain joins TRBV7-6 and TRBJ2-7; perhaps TRBD2 as D (7 bases). This CDR3 comprises 13 residues. Germline V gene data show CDR1 as SGHVS and CDR2 as FNYEAQ. The V end was cut by 3 bases, the J end by 3 bases, with 9 bases between. CDR3 loop: CASSLGGRYEQYF. The DNA for the CDR3 is TGTGCCAGCAGCTTGGGGGGGCGCTACGAGCAGTACTTC.

This clonotype was seen only a few times. The V and J genes are TRBV7-2 and TRBJ2-3, with 12 positions matching TRBD2. Losses at the gene ends were 5 bases for V and 5 bases for J; bases not matched to a gene: 5. This CDR3 comprises 15 residues. CDR1 is SGHTA and CDR2 is FQGNSA in the germline V gene. The CDR3 bases are TGTGCCAGCAGCCCCTCTAGCGGGAGGGGAGATACGCAGTATTTT. Translating gives CASSPSSGRGDTQYF.

The V and J genes are TRBV6-2 or TRBV6-3 and TRBJ2-2, with TRBD1 matching 12 bases. CDR3 length: 18 residues. V shed 2 bases, J shed 7 bases, and the junction held 11 bases outside the gene matches. From germline, CDR1 is MNHEY and CDR2 SVGEGT. CDR3 region: CASSYPGTGQGAGGELFF. CDR3 nucleotide sequence: TGTGCCAGCAGTTACCCCGGGACGGGACAGGGGGCCGGCGGGGAGCTGTTTTTT.

V usage is TRBV7-9 and J usage is TRBJ2-7; 8 nucleotides line up with TRBD2. Germline V gene data show CDR1 as SEHNR and CDR2 as FQNEAQ (reference sequence). J lost 3 bases, V lost 11 bases, and 9 bases had no gene match. CDR3 length: 13 residues. The CDR3 nucleotides read TGTGCCGCAAGTCGGACTAGCAGCTACGAGCAGTACTTC. Protein: CAASRTSSYEQYF.

This rearrangement joins TRBV29-1 to TRBJ2-7, with 7 positions matching TRBD1. Germline V gives CDR1 SQVTM, CDR2 ANQGSEA. V lost 7 bases and J lost 1; bases outside the gene matches: 10. This CDR3 comprises 14 residues. The CDR3 is CSAWAWDSSYEQYF. Written as DNA, the CDR3 is TGCAGCGCCTGGGCATGGGACAGTTCCTACGAGCAGTACTTC.

This clonotype was seen more than once but under ten times. The chain uses TRBV7-6 and TRBJ2-2; perhaps TRBD1 as D (6 bases). Trimming cost V 5 bases and J 5 bases, with 15 bases left between them. The CDR3 runs to 15 residues. Germline V gene data show CDR1 as SGHVS and CDR2 as FNYEAQ. CDR3 DNA: TGTGCCAGCAGCCCCCAGGGGACGGGAACCGGGGAGCTGTTTTTT. Residues: CASSPQGTGTGELFF.

The chain is built from TRBV15 and TRBJ2-7; possibly TRBD1 or TRBD2 for D (6 bases each). Germline V gene sequence: CDR1 LNHNV, CDR2 YYDKDF (reference sequence). Deletions cut 5 bases from V and 6 bases from J, with 17 bases between. This CDR3 comprises 14 residues. CDR3 sequence: CATSPRRGVGEQYF. CDR3 nucleotides: TGTGCCACCAGCCCCCGGAGGGGGGTGGGCGAGCAGTACTTC.

The V gene is TRBV15, the J gene TRBJ1-2; 7 bases line up with TRBD1. V shed 4 bases and J 4 bases; nucleotides not matched to a gene: 3. Germline lookup yields CDR1 LNHNV and CDR2 YYDKDF (reference sequence). This CDR3 has 13 residues. For the CDR3, the DNA is TGTGCCACCAGCACGGACAGGTCCTATGGCTACACCTTC. Residues: CATSTDRSYGYTF.

V usage is TRBV6-5 and J usage is TRBJ2-1; tentative D call: TRBD1 (5 bases). The CDR3 is 13 amino acids. V was pared by 0 bases and J by 7 bases, with 7 bases between. Germline V gene lookup returns CDR1 MNHEY and CDR2 SVGAGI. CDR3 protein: CASSYSKGNEQFF. The CDR3 DNA is TGTGCCAGCAGTTACTCCAAGGGGAATGAGCAGTTCTTC.

There are a few counts of this clonotype. This chain uses TRBV27 with TRBJ1-1; TRBD1 agrees at 8 bases. CDR1 and CDR2 from the germline V gene are MNHEY and SMNVEV (reference sequence). After removal of 4 bases from V and 3 bases from J, the junction contained 10 bases not matched to a gene. The CDR3 totals 16 residues. This CDR3 reads CASSSGTGGGYTEAFF. The CDR3 bases are TGTGCCAGCAGTTCCGGGACAGGCGGGGGGTACACTGAAGCTTTCTTT.

This clonotype has more than one count but fewer than ten. The rearrangement uses TRBV5-1 and TRBJ2-1; no reliable D call. The germline V gene encodes CDR1 SGHRS and CDR2 YFSETQ. V dropped 4 bases and J dropped 2 bases, with 10 bases sitting between them. The CDR3 is made up of 14 amino acids. CDR3 sequence: CASSNTGPYNEQFF. For the CDR3, the DNA is TGCGCCAGCAGCAATACGGGCCCCTACAATGAGCAGTTCTTC. The full variable domain, with the rest looked up from reference TRBV5-1 and TRBJ2-1, is KAGVTQTPRYLIKTRGQQVTLSCSPISGHRSVSWYQQTPGQGLQFLFEYFSETQRNKGNFPGRFSGRQFSNSRSEMNVSTLELGDSALYLCASSNTGPYNEQFFGPGTRLTVL.